This TCR beta chain was sequenced for a study of PD-L1 blockade in urothelial cancer. Overall study context: T cell content in blood samples showed a median of about 140,000.

The CDR3 runs to 12 residues. Germline V gene lookup returns CDR1 MNHNY and CDR2 SVGAGI (reference sequence). V lost 7 bases, J lost 5 bases, and 12 bases lay in between. Time point here: pretreatment peripheral blood. The protocol was immunoSEQ multiplex PCR, while the TCRdb copy is restricted to in-frame clones and leaves out a portion. The sample has about 53,000 clones, around 88% seen once; the top ten hold approximately 14%. V gene TRBV6-6 combines with J gene TRBJ2-7; tentatively, D is TRBD2 (5 bases). The TCR was taken from a woman aged 55-70 years with urothelial cancer. The starting material was PBMCs, obtained around atezolizumab (anti-PD-L1) treatment. CDR3 coding DNA: TGTGCCAGCACCTCCGTCGGGGACGAGCAGTACTTC. This gives the protein CASTSVGDEQYF.